The clone carrying this T cell receptor beta chain was detected many times. The target antigen is unknown. TCR beta CDR3 region amplification was performed from RNA transcripts. First-round RT-PCR with HTBI primers amplified the TCR CDR3 region. One entry per CDR3 protein results from TCRdb running MiXCR on the multiplex PCR reads. The sample contains under 300,000 distinct CDR3 sequences, roughly 15% of which appear only once. The data belong to a study of T cells in Graves' hyperthyroidism and ophthalmopathy. General observations from the study: A model using 13 V-J features told ophthalmopathy apart from stable hyperthyroidism. Most thyroid clonotypes that were expanded above 0.001 also turned up in blood.

Germline V gene lookup returns CDR1 MGHRA and CDR2 YSYEKL. The CDR3 length is 14 residues. The V gene lost 3 bases and the J gene lost 9 bases, with 15 bases spanning the gap. Orbital computed tomography and thyroid ultrasound, together with serum TRAb and thyroxine and clinical symptoms, were used for diagnoses. Sampled blood dates from first hyperthyroidism diagnosis, and it precedes any ophthalmopathy symptoms. The chain recombines TRBV4-1 with TRBJ2-1, with no clear D. The receptor was isolated from a woman between 50 and 59 years old with Graves' hyperthyroidism that later progressed to Graves' ophthalmopathy. What was sequenced was blood. This chain's CDR3 is CASSHQTRSSEQFF. CDR3 nucleotides: TGCGCCAGCAGCCACCAAACACGGAGTAGTGAGCAGTTCTTC.